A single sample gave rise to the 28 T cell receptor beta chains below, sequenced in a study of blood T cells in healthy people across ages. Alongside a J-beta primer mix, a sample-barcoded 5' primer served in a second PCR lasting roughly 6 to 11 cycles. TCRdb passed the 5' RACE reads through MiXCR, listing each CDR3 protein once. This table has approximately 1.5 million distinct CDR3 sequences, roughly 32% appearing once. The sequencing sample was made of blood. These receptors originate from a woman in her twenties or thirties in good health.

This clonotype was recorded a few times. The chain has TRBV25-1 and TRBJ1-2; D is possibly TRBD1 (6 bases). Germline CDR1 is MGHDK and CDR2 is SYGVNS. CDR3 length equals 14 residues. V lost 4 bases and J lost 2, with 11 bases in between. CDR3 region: CASSVPGANYGYTF. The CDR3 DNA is TGTGCCAGCAGTGTTCCGGGGGCGAACTATGGCTACACCTTC.

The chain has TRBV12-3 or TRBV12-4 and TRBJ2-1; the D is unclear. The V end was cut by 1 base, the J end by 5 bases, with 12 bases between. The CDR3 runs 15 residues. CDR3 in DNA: TGTGCCAGCAGTTTAGGCCCTTATATCAACAATGAGCAGTTCTTC. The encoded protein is CASSLGPYINNEQFF.

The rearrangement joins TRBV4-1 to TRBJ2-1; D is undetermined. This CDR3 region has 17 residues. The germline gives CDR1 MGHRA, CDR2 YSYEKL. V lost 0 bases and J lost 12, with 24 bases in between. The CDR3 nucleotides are TGCGCCAGCAGCCAAGATTTTAAGCGTACCGCCCGGTACGGGCAGTTCTTC. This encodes CASSQDFKRTARYGQFF.

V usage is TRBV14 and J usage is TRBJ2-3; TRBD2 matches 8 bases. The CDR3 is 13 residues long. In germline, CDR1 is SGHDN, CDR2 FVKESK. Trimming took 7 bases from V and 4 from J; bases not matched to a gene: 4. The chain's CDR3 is CASKGLVADTQYF. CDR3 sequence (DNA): TGTGCCAGCAAGGGACTAGTAGCAGATACGCAGTATTTT.

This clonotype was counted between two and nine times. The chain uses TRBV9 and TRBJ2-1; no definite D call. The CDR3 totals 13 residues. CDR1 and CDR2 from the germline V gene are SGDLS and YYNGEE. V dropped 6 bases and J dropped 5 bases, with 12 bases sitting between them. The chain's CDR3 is CASTRPGHNEQFF. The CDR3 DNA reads TGTGCCAGCACGCGGCCGGGCCACAATGAGCAGTTCTTC.

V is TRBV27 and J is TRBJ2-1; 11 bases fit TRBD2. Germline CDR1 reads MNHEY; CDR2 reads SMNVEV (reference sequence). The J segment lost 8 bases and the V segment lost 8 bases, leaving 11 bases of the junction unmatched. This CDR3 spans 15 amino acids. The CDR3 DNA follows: TGTGCCAGCTTTTCCCGCCTAGCGGGGGGCCATGAGCAGTTCTTC. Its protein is CASFSRLAGGHEQFF.

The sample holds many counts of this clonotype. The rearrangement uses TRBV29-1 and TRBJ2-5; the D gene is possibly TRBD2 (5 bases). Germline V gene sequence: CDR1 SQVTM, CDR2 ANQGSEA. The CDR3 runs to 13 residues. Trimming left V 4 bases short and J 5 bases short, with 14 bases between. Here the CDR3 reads CSVGFGELETQYF. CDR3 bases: TGCAGCGTTGGTTTCGGGGAACTGGAGACCCAGTACTTC.

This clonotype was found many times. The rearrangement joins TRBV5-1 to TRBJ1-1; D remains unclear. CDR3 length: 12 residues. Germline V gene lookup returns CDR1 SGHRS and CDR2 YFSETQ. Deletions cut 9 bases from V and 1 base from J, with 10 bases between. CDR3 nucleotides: TGCGCCACCCGGGAAGGGAACACTGAAGCTTTCTTT. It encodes CATREGNTEAFF.

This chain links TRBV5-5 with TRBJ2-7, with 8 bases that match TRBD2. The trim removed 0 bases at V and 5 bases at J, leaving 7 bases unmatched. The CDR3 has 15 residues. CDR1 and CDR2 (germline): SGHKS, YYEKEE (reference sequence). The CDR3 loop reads CASSLEGAGVNEQYF. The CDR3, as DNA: TGTGCCAGCAGCTTGGAGGGAGCGGGGGTGAACGAGCAGTACTTC.

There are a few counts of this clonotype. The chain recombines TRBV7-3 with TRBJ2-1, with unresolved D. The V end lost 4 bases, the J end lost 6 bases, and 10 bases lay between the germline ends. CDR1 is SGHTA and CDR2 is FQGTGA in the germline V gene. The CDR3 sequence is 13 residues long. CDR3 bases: TGTGCCAGCAGCTCCCGCCCTGTCAATGAGCAGTTCTTC. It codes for CASSSRPVNEQFF.

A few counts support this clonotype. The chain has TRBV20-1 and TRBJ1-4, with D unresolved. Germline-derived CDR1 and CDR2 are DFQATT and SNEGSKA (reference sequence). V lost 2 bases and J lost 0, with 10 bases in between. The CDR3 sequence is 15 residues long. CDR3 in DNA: TGCAGTGCTAGACTCCGCGCGGCAACTAATGAAAAACTGTTTTTT. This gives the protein CSARLRAATNEKLFF.

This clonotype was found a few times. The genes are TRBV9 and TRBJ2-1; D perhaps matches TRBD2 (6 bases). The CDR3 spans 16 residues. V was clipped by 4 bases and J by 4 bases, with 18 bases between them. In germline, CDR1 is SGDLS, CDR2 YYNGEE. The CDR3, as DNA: TGTGCCAGCAGCCCGCTCGGGACTGGGGGGTACAATGAGCAGTTCTTC. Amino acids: CASSPLGTGGYNEQFF.

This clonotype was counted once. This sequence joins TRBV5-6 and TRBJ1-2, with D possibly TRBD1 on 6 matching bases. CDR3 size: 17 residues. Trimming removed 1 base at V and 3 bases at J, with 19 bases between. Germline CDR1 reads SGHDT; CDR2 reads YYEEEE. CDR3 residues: CASSLPRTDSLDYGYTF. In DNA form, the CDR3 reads TGTGCCAGCAGCTTGCCTAGGACAGATTCTTTGGACTATGGCTACACCTTC.

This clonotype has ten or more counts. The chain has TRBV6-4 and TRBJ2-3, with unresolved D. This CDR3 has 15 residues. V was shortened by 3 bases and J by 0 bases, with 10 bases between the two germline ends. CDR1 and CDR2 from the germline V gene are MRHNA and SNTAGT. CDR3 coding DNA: TGTGCCAGCAGTGAAAAGCCCGCTAGCACAGATACGCAGTATTTT. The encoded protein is CASSEKPASTDTQYF.

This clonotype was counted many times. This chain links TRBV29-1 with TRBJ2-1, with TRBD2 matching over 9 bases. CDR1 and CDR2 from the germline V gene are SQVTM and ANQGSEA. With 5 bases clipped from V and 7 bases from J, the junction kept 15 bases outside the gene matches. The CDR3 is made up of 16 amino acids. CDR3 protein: CSVKLSGSKLSNEQFF. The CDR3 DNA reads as TGCAGCGTTAAACTTAGCGGGAGTAAGTTGTCGAATGAGCAGTTCTTC.

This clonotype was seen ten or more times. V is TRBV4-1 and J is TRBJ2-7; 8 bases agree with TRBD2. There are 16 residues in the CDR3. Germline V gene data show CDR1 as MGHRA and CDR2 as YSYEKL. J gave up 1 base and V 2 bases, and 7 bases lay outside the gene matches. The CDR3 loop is CASSQQAAGVSYEQYF. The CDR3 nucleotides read TGCGCCAGCAGCCAACAAGCAGCGGGGGTTTCCTACGAGCAGTACTTC.

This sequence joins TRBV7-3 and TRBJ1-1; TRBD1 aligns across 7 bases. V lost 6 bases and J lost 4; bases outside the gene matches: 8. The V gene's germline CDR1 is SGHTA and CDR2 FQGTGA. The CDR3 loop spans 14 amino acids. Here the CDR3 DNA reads TGTGCCAGCAGGAACTCAGGGGGTAGCACTGAAGCTTTCTTT. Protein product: CASRNSGGSTEAFF.

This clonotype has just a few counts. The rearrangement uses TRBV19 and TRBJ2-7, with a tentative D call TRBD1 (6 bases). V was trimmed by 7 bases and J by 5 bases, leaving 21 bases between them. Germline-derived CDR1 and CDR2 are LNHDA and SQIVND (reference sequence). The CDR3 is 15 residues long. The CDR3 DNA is TGTGCCAGTACGGGTATTGGGGGCGCGACTAACGAGCAGTACTTC. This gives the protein CASTGIGGATNEQYF.

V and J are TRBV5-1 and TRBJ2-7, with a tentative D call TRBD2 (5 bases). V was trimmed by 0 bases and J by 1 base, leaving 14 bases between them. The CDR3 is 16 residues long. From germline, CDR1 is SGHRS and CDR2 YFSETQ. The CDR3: CASSLAAAPLSYEQYF. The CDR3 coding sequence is TGCGCCAGCAGCTTGGCAGCGGCGCCGCTATCCTACGAGCAGTACTTC.

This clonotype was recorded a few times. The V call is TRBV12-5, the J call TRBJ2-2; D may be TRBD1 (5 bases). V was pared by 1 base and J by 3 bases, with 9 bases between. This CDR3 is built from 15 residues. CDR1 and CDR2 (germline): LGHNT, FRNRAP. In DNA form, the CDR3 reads TGTGCTAGTGGTTTGGGTGACAGACACACCGGGGAGCTGTTTTTT. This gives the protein CASGLGDRHTGELFF.

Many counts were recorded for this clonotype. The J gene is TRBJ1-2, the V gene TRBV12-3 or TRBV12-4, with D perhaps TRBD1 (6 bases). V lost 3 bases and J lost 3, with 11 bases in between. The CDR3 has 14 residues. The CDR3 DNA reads TGTGCCAGCAGTTTGGGGGGGCGCGACTATGGCTACACCTTC. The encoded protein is CASSLGGRDYGYTF.

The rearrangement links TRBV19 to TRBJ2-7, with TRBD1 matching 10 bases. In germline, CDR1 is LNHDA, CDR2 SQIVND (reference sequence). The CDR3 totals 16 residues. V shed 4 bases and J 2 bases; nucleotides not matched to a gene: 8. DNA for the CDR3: TGTGCCAGTAGTACGGCCGGGACAGGGGCCCCCTACGAGCAGTACTTC. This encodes CASSTAGTGAPYEQYF.

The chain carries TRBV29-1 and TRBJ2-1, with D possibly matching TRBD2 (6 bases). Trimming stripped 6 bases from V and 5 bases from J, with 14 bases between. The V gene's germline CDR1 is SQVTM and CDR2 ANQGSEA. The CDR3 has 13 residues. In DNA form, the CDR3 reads TGCAGCGTCGCGACTGGCGGGAACAATGAGCAGTTCTTC. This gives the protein CSVATGGNNEQFF.

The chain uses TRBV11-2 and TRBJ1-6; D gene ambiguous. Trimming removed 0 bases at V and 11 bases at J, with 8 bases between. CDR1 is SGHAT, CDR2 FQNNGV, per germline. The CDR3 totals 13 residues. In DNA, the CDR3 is TGTGCCAGCAGCTTAGACGGCCTGACACCCCTCCACTTT. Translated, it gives CASSLDGLTPLHF.

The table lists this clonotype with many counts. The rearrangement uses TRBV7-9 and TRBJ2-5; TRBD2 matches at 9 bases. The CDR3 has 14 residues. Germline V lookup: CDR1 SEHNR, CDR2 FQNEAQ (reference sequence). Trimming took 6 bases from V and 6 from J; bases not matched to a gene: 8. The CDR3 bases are TGTGCCAGCAGTCCCTTAGCGGGGGCGCAGACCCAGTACTTC. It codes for CASSPLAGAQTQYF.

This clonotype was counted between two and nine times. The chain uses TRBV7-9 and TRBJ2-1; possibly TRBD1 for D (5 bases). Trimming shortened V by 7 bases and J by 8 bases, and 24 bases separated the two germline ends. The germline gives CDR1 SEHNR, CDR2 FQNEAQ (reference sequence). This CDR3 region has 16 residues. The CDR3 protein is CASTTPLDSSIDEQFF. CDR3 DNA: TGTGCCAGCACCACACCCCTAGACAGTTCCATCGATGAGCAGTTCTTC.

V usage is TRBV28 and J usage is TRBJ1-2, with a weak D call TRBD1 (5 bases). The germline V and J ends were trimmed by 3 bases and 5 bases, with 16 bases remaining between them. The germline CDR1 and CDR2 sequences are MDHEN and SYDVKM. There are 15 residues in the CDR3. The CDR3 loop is CASSLGTPSGYGYTF. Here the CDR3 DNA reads TGTGCCAGCAGTTTGGGGACCCCAAGCGGGTATGGCTACACCTTC.

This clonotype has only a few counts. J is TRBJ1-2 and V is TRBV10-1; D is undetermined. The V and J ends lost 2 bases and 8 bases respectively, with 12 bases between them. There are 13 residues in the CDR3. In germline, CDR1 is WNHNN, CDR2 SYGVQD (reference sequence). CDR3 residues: CASSETGISGYTF. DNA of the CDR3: TGCGCCAGCAGTGAGACGGGGATTTCGGGCTACACCTTC.